This T cell receptor (beta chain) derives from a study of monozygotic twins with cystic fibrosis. Assay used: immunoSEQ multiplex PCR; TCRdb lists only in-frame clones, some missing. The sample contains fewer than 30,000 clones, just over 90% of which appear only once. There are 15 residues in the CDR3. V lost 4 bases, J lost 5 bases, and 18 bases lay in between. Germline CDR1 is PRHDT and CDR2 is FYEKMQ (reference sequence). Sequenced sample: blood. This rearrangement joins TRBV13 to TRBJ2-7; D is possibly TRBD2 (6 bases). The clonotype comes from a girl between 2 and 10 years old with cystic fibrosis. CDR3 in DNA: TGTGCCAGCAGCTACGGGACTTTTTTCGGGGACGAGCAGTACTTC. Translated, it gives CASSYGTFFGDEQYF.